The 7 T cell receptor beta chains below all came from one sample that was sequenced in a study of tumor-infiltrating lymphocytes in oesophageal squamous cell carcinoma. TCRdb analysed the PCR reads with MiXCR anew, one entry per CDR3 protein. In the table there are about 13,000 distinct CDR3 sequences, approximately 50% of which are singletons. Sequencing was performed on esophageal tumor tissue. The receptors stem from a male donor with esophageal squamous cell carcinoma.

This clonotype was detected a few times. The chain joins TRBV7-2 to TRBJ2-1; D uncertain. Trimming took 5 bases from V and 7 from J, leaving 18 bases between them. This CDR3 spans 15 amino acids. Per the germline V gene, CDR1 is SGHTA and CDR2 is FQGNSA. In nucleotides, the CDR3 is TGTGCCAGCAGCATTATAGCAGGAGTTACAAATGAGCAGTTCTTC. Translation gives CASSIIAGVTNEQFF.

The chain is built from TRBV6-6 and TRBJ2-5; 10 bases align to TRBD1. Judging by the DNA end, TRBJ2-1 fits better; the J call may be wrong. This CDR3 comprises 17 residues. Germline values: CDR1 MNHNY, CDR2 SVGAGI (reference sequence). CDR3 sequence: CASSYDPRDRGGNEQFF. The CDR3 nucleotides are TGTGCCAGCAGTTACGACCCCCGGGACAGGGGCGGTAATGAGCAGTTCTTC.

This clonotype was observed a single time. The chain links TRBV6-2 or TRBV6-3 to TRBJ1-6; perhaps TRBD1 as D (5 bases). Germline V lookup: CDR1 MNHEY, CDR2 SVGEGT. The CDR3 has 13 amino acids. Trimming removed 6 bases at V and 19 bases at J, with 22 bases between. DNA for the CDR3: TGTGCCAGCAGGACTCTGCGGGGCTACGAGCAGCACTTT. Protein: CASRTLRGYEQHF.

This clonotype turned up a few times. Without the conserved terminal phenylalanine or tryptophan, this CDR3 likely stems from a read error. The DNA is omitted, as the CDR3 cannot be located on it reliably, and the CDR3 follows TCRdb's listing. This chain connects TRBV10-3 to TRBJ2-1; TRBD2 is the table's D call and was not checked against the DNA. Germline V lookup: CDR1 ENHRY, CDR2 SYGVKD. The CDR3 extends over 15 residues, inclusive of both ends. The CDR3 sequence: CAIRSGDAIGYTFGS.

The V and J genes are TRBV12-3 or TRBV12-4 and TRBJ2-7; 13 bases match TRBD2. The tail of the sequence fits TRBJ2-5 better, so the J call may be wrong. This CDR3 has 16 amino acids. The CDR3 region is CASSQIGLAGVETQYF. DNA for the CDR3: TGTGCCAGCAGTCAAATTGGACTAGCGGGAGTAGAGACCCAGTACTTC.

Only a few counts were recorded for this clonotype. The chain's CDR3 is CASSKPGGTEAFF. The CDR3 nucleotides read TGTGCCAGCAGCAAACCCGGAGGGACTGAAGCTTTCTTT. The V and J genes are TRBV7-2 and TRBJ1-1; no firm D call. Trimming removed 5 bases at V and 5 bases at J, with 12 bases between. The CDR3 is made up of 13 amino acids. CDR1 and CDR2 from the germline V gene are SGHTA and FQGNSA.

In the case of this clonotype: Being one base from a much bigger clone, this may be a read error. The rearrangement joins TRBV30 to TRBJ2-4; the D gene is possibly TRBD2 (5 bases). The tail of the sequence fits TRBJ2-1 better, so the J call may be wrong. CDR1 is GTSNPN and CDR2 is SVGIG in the germline V gene (reference sequence). The CDR3 consists of 12 residues. In nucleotides, the CDR3 is TGTGCCTGGAGCATAGCGAGCGATGAGCAGTTCTTC. Translation: CAWSIASDEQFF.